This TCR beta chain was sequenced during a study of shared clonotypes between healthy human individuals (dated by TCRdb to about 2020). With respect to the entire study: The cohort included three men and a couple of women between 18 and 49 years of age. Per donor, three plates each were used for CD4 naive and CD4 memory, two for CD8 naive, and one for CD8 memory. To estimate repertoire size and how much clonotype sharing occurs between individuals, the study deeply sequenced the blood TCR repertoires of about five healthy adults. Different laboratories and diverse techniques were used to prepare libraries and sequence TCR repertoires, to increase sequencing depth and limit assay-specific biases. Leukapheresis yielded between about 0.94 and 8.9 billion PBMCs per donor.

V has 0 bases trimmed and J has 8 bases trimmed; junction bases matching no gene number 12. CDR1 and CDR2, per the germline V gene, are SGHRS and YFSETQ. From the cysteine up to the phenylalanine, the CDR3 has a length of 17 residues. Just the 51-base CDR3 DNA is kept, in frame starting at base 1. Donors were healthy HIV-negative adults with no recently reported acute infections or vaccinations. Every donor was a Caucasian adult living in Nashville, Tennessee, USA. CD4+ T cells were enriched through magnetic negative selection, after which naive cells were positively selected on CD45RA and the remaining negative fraction served as the memory subset. After blood collection by leukapheresis, PBMCs were isolated using Ficoll-Histopaque density gradient centrifugation and then cryopreserved in the vapor phase of liquid nitrogen. Analytical flow cytometry was used to check the purity and quantity of each magnetically sorted T cell population. Genomic DNA was isolated from every sorted fraction and measured by UV absorbance on a Nanodrop 2000c.

Using the deep immunoSEQ assay, TCR CDR3 regions were amplified from genomic DNA by multiplex PCR. Extracted genomic DNA from each cell subset was spread evenly across all wells of several immunoSEQ 96-well plates, with each plate serving as a replicate. For sorted subsets, roughly 200 ng of genomic DNA, equivalent to 25,000 to 30,000 T cell genomes, went into each replicate PCR. Purified libraries were quantified with a Qubit 3.0 fluorometer, sized on a Bioanalyzer 2100, and re-quantified with the KAPA Library Quantification kit. Each immunoSEQ 96-well plate was sequenced on its own single-read 150-cycle Illumina NextSeq 550 flow cell. The original methods were these. The immunoSEQ output contained only junctional sequences without quality scores, so filtering could not match that applied to full-length reads. To assign V/J genes and CDR3, sequences were annotated using PyIR, a Python wrapper for IgBLAST v1.9, with IMGT germline references. Reads were filtered out if the reads had weak V/J assignments (E-value above 1e-6), no CDR3, stop codons, out-of-frame junctions, or ambiguous translated residues. V3J clonotypes were defined by identical inferred V gene, J gene, and CDR3 amino acid sequence. Percentage overlap between repertoires was computed as shared unique clonotypes divided by the size of the smaller repertoire. Repertoire richness was assessed with RTK rarefaction, the Chao1 estimator, and Recon v2.1 estimates of unobserved clonotypes. Generation probabilities were computed with OLGA for all TCRbeta clonotypes obtained by the gDNA method from a handful of donors. This is the immuneACCESS table as TCRdb keeps it, with only in-frame sequences that have V and J called. A part of the clones is gone; compared with another copy, unresolved V genes explain less than half, and the rest is unexplained. Clonal size and the V and J genes are those of that table, whereas D and trimming came from the DNA. For this sample there are approximately 2.5 million clones; 93% appear just once. The leading ten clones occupy roughly 0.39% of the sample.

As concerns this clone: What this receptor recognizes is not known. No base qualities exist here, and no much larger clone lies one base off it.

Study-wide conclusions, independent of this receptor: Sampling was restricted to blood, and TCR repertoires in tissue are likely to differ from TCR repertoires in blood. Compared with non-shared clonotypes, the clonotypes found in all four sorted-subset donors had higher generation probabilities. The small number of donors limited the genetic and exposure-history diversity represented. Incomplete sequencing was indicated by rarefaction of sorted-subset datasets, despite the large sequencing depth. When a handful of donors were compared, the shared fraction of clonotypes was 5% to 6.5% for naive CD4, around 4% for naive CD8, more than 2% for memory CD4, and 0.35% to 0.5% for memory CD8. Naive subsets generally had larger estimated clonotype richness than memory subsets did. Pairwise subsampling indicated that sequencing depth was expected to affect the degree of clonotype sharing among donors.

Sequenced sample: naive CD4+ T cells from PBMCs. Explained via the paper, the cell subset or site label denotes: CD45RA+ positively selected. The V gene is TRBV5-1 and the J gene is TRBJ2-1, and TRBD2 aligns with 9 junction nucleotides. This receptor was identified in a young man in good health. Some clones in this sample may be carry-over from other donors' samples. The CDR3 sequence is CASSLGARLAVRDEQFF. The sequenced DNA is TGCGCCAGCAGCTTGGGGGCCCGACTAGCGGTTAGGGATGAGCAGTTCTTC.